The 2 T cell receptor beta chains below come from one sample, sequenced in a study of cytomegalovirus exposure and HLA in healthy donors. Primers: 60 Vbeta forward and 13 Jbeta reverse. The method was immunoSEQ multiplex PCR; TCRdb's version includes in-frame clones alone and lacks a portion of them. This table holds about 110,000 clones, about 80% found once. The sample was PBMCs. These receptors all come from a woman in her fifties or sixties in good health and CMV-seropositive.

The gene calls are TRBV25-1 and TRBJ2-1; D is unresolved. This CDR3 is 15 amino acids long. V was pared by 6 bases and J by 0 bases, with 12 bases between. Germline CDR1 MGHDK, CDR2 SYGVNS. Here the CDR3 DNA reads TGTGCCAGCAGCCCTGTTCACAGCTCCTACAATGAGCAGTTCTTC. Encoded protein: CASSPVHSSYNEQFF.

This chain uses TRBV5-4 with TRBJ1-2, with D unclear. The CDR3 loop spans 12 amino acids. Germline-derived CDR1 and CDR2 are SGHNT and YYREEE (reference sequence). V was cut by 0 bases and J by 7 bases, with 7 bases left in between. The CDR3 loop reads CASSLDWAGYTF. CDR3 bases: TGTGCCAGCAGCTTGGACTGGGCTGGCTACACCTTC.